The clone carrying this T cell receptor beta chain has a single count. The sample comes from a study of preoperative IRX-2 immunotherapy in early breast cancer. Documented treatment: preoperative locoregional IRX-2 cytokine immunotherapy. Patients received preoperative, locoregional IRX-2 cytokine immunotherapy in a phase Ib study. Profiled with immunoSEQ multiplex PCR; TCRdb holds only in-frame clones, not every one. The profile shows approximately 38,000 clones, roughly 82% of them singletons. Sample: lymph node tissue, taken after IRX-2 immunotherapy. This clonotype originated in a human donor with breast cancer.

CDR3 residues: CASSYSLAGGGNEQFF. CDR3 in DNA: TGTGCCAGCAGTTACTCTCTAGCGGGGGGAGGCAATGAGCAGTTCTTC. The chain employs TRBV6-8 and TRBJ2-1; 11 nucleotides align to TRBD2. The CDR3 spans 16 residues. With 0 bases clipped from V and 6 bases from J, the junction kept 4 bases outside the gene matches. The germline V gene encodes CDR1 MNHGY and CDR2 SAAAGT.